The 7 T cell receptor beta chains presented below share a single source sample, sequenced in a study of stem cell transplantation in POMP-related autoinflammatory disease. The assay was immunoSEQ multiplex PCR, and TCRdb's table has in-frame clones only and misses some. The data contain more than 20,000 clones, around four fifths of them singletons. Sequences were derived from CD4+ T cells from PBMCs, sampled before stem cell transplantation. All receptors come from a human donor with POMP-related autoinflammation and immune dysregulation (PRAID).

This chain's CDR3 is CASSPTGTAYEQYF. Written as DNA, the CDR3 is TGCGCCAGCAGCCCAACCGGGACAGCCTACGAGCAGTACTTC. The chain recombines TRBV5-1 with TRBJ2-7; 7 nucleotides match TRBD1. V lost 4 bases and J lost 2; bases outside the gene matches: 6. Per the germline V gene, CDR1 is SGHRS and CDR2 is YFSETQ. The CDR3 runs to 14 residues. Variable domain in full (rest from reference TRBV5-1 and TRBJ2-7): KAGVTQTPRYLIKTRGQQVTLSCSPISGHRSVSWYQQTPGQGLQFLFEYFSETQRNKGNFPGRFSGRQFSNSRSEMNVSTLELGDSALYLCASSPTGTAYEQYFGPGTRLTVT.

J is TRBJ1-1 and V is TRBV18; unclear D gene. Germline assignment: CDR1 KGHSH and CDR2 LQKENI. This CDR3 has 15 residues. The V end lost 2 bases, the J end lost 2 bases, and 12 bases lay between the germline ends. The chain's CDR3 is CASSPESPVNTEAFF. Here the CDR3 DNA reads TGTGCCAGCTCACCAGAGTCGCCGGTAAACACTGAAGCTTTCTTT. The full variable domain, with the rest looked up from reference TRBV18 and TRBJ1-1, is NAGVMQNPRHLVRRRGQEARLRCSPMKGHSHVYWYRQLPEEGLKFMVYLQKENIIDESGMPKERFSAEFPKEGPSILRIQQVVRGDSAAYFCASSPESPVNTEAFFGQGTRLTVV.

V gene TRBV5-3 combines with J gene TRBJ2-7; TRBD1 matches 7 bases. TRBV5-3 is an ORF, with its function uncertain. V shed 2 bases and J 7 bases; nucleotides not matched to a gene: 12. This CDR3 comprises 15 residues. The CDR3 reads CARSFRDSAAKEQYF. The CDR3 DNA reads TGTGCCAGAAGCTTCCGGGACAGCGCCGCTAAAGAGCAGTACTTC.

The chain couples TRBV5-6 to TRBJ1-2, with no clear D. This CDR3 has 12 residues. Germline V CDR1 and CDR2: SGHDT, YYEEEE. V was pared by 5 bases and J by 7 bases, with 12 bases between. CDR3 in amino acids: CASSLRSPGYTF. DNA for the CDR3: TGTGCCAGCAGTCTGAGATCCCCTGGCTACACCTTC.

The V and J genes are TRBV19 and TRBJ2-3; 8 nucleotides match TRBD2. This CDR3 spans 17 amino acids. The germline gives CDR1 LNHDA, CDR2 SQIVND (reference sequence). V lost 0 bases and J lost 2; bases outside the gene matches: 7. DNA of the CDR3: TGTGCCAGTAGTATAGATCACACTAGCGGATTCACAGATACGCAGTATTTT. Protein: CASSIDHTSGFTDTQYF.

The chain links TRBV19 to TRBJ1-4; the D is unclear. V was trimmed by 1 base and J by 6 bases, leaving 12 bases between them. This CDR3 region has 15 residues. Germline CDR1 reads LNHDA; CDR2 reads SQIVND (reference sequence). CDR3 loop: CASSIVSRFDEKLFF. The CDR3 DNA reads as TGTGCCAGTAGTATAGTTTCTCGGTTCGATGAAAAACTGTTTTTT.

This rearrangement joins TRBV28 to TRBJ2-5; no clear D. The CDR3 sequence is 17 residues long. Germline V CDR1 and CDR2: MDHEN, SYDVKM. The V end lost 2 bases, the J end lost 1 base, and 17 bases lay between the germline ends. DNA for the CDR3: TGTGCCAGCAGTTTAAACCTGCTAGGGCTTGCCCAAGAGACCCAGTACTTC. Protein sequence: CASSLNLLGLAQETQYF.